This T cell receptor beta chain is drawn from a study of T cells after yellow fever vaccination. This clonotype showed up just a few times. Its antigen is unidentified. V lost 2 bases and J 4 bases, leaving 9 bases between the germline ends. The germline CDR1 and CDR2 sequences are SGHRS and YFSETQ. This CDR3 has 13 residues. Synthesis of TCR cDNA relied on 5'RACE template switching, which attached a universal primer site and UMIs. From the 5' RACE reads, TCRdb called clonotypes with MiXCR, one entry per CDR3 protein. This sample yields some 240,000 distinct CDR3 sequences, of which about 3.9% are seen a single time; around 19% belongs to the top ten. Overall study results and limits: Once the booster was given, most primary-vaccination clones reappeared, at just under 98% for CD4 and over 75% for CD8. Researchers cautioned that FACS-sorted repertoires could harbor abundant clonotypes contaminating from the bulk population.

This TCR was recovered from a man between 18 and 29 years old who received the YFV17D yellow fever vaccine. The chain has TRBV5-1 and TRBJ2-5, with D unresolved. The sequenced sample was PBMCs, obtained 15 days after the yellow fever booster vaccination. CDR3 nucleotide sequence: TGCGCCAGCAGCTTCAACTTCCCAGAGACCCAGTACTTC. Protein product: CASSFNFPETQYF.